The clone carrying this TCR beta chain occurred once. As to time point: peripheral blood 6 weeks after treatment start. This entry is derived from a study of PD-L1 blockade in urothelial cancer. The germline gives CDR1 MGHRA, CDR2 YSYEKL. This CDR3 has 15 residues. Trimming took off 2 bases at V and 3 bases at J, with 12 bases between the two ends. Clones were read by immunoSEQ multiplex PCR, and TCRdb kept only the in-frame ones, dropping some. This table holds tens of thousands of clones, approximately 83% found once. The chain recombines TRBV4-1 with TRBJ2-3, with D tentatively TRBD2 (5 bases). The sequence derives from a man aged 55 to 70 with urothelial cancer. Sequencing was performed on PBMCs, taken around atezolizumab (anti-PD-L1) treatment. The CDR3 spells CASSQHGETTDTQYF. In DNA form, the CDR3 reads TGCGCCAGCAGCCAACACGGGGAAACGACAGATACGCAGTATTTT.